The 9 T cell receptor beta chains listed next were all sequenced from one sample in a study of T-cell reconstitution after alpha-beta-depleted transplantation in children. Construction of the TCRbeta library involved unique molecular identifiers. TCRdb re-derived calls from the PCR reads in MiXCR, one entry per CDR3 protein. The sample carries hundreds of thousands of distinct CDR3 sequences, 15% to 20% recorded once. This sample comprised PBMCs from the stem cell graft donor, obtained from the stem cell graft. The receptors were sampled from a human donor who donated a stem cell graft to a child with acute lymphoblastic leukemia.

This clonotype has more than one count but fewer than ten. The chain uses TRBV30 and TRBJ1-5; D is undetermined. The V end was cut by 0 bases, the J end by 4 bases, with 13 bases between. This CDR3 is built from 15 residues. CDR1 is GTSNPN and CDR2 is SVGIG in the germline V gene (reference sequence). The CDR3 bases are TGTGCCTGGAGTGTACGAGGCCTTGGGAATCAGCCCCAGCATTTT. Residues: CAWSVRGLGNQPQHF.

This chain uses TRBV5-6 with TRBJ2-5; the D is unclear. The CDR3 has 16 residues. Trimming pared 1 base from V and 4 bases from J, leaving 17 bases between. The germline V gene has CDR1 SGHDT and CDR2 YYEEEE. CDR3 in amino acids: CASSLLKVLKRETQYF. Written as DNA, the CDR3 is TGTGCCAGCAGCTTGTTGAAGGTCTTGAAACGAGAGACCCAGTACTTC.

This chain uses TRBV20-1 with TRBJ2-6, with D perhaps matching TRBD2 (6 bases). The V gene's germline CDR1 is DFQATT and CDR2 SNEGSKA (reference sequence). With 1 base removed from V and 0 bases from J, the gap between germline ends came to 10 bases. This CDR3 has 16 amino acids. The CDR3 coding sequence is TGCAGTGCTAGAGCGGGAGTGCTCTCTGGGGCCAACGTCCTGACTTTC. It translates to CSARAGVLSGANVLTF.

The table lists this clonotype with many counts. V usage is TRBV20-1 and J usage is TRBJ1-5, with 8 nucleotides matching TRBD1. In germline, CDR1 is DFQATT, CDR2 SNEGSKA (reference sequence). This CDR3 has 12 residues. V gave up 3 bases and J gave up 5 bases; unmatched junction bases: 0. The CDR3 coding sequence is TGCAGTGCTAGGGACAGGGATCAGCCCCAGCATTTT. Translation gives CSARDRDQPQHF.

Only a few counts were recorded for this clonotype. The chain links TRBV12-3 or TRBV12-4 to TRBJ1-5, with 9 positions matching TRBD1. CDR3 length equals 17 residues. Trimming cost V 6 bases and J 2 bases; bases outside gene matches: 11. CDR3: CASRAGTGRWGNQPQHF. The CDR3 bases are TGTGCCAGCAGAGCCGGGACAGGGAGGTGGGGCAATCAGCCCCAGCATTTT.

The sample holds one count of this clonotype. The V call is TRBV7-2, the J call TRBJ2-7, with D possibly being TRBD1 or TRBD2 (5 bases each). V was trimmed by 5 bases and J by 0 bases, leaving 11 bases between them. Germline-derived CDR1 and CDR2 are SGHTA and FQGNSA. CDR3 size: 14 residues. In nucleotides, the CDR3 is TGTGCCAGCAGCCAGGGACGCCTCTCCTACGAGCAGTACTTC. Encoded protein: CASSQGRLSYEQYF.

This chain links TRBV5-1 with TRBJ2-5, with TRBD1 matching over 10 bases. CDR3 length: 16 amino acids. V lost 3 bases to trimming and J lost 3 bases; unmatched junction nucleotides: 8. Germline CDR1 reads SGHRS; CDR2 reads YFSETQ. The chain's CDR3 is CASSSRPGTGEETQYF. As DNA, the CDR3 is TGCGCCAGCAGCTCACGACCCGGGACAGGGGAAGAGACCCAGTACTTC.

This clonotype was picked up a small number of times. The V call is TRBV7-2, the J call TRBJ2-1; no definite D call. Germline V gene data show CDR1 as SGHTA and CDR2 as FQGNSA. V lost 1 base and J lost 7, with 11 bases in between. This CDR3 region has 14 residues. CDR3 loop: CASSLGSKPNEQFF. CDR3 bases: TGTGCCAGCAGCTTAGGTTCGAAGCCGAATGAGCAGTTCTTC.

V gene TRBV20-1 combines with J gene TRBJ2-4; 7 bases are shared with TRBD2. The CDR3 covers 15 residues. Looked up from germline, CDR1 is DFQATT and CDR2 is SNEGSKA (reference sequence). Unmatched junction bases numbered 10, after V lost 6 bases and J lost 2 bases. The CDR3 DNA sequence: TGCAGTGCCCCGAAAACTAGCGTGCCCAAAAACATTCAGTACTTC. Translated, it gives CSAPKTSVPKNIQYF.